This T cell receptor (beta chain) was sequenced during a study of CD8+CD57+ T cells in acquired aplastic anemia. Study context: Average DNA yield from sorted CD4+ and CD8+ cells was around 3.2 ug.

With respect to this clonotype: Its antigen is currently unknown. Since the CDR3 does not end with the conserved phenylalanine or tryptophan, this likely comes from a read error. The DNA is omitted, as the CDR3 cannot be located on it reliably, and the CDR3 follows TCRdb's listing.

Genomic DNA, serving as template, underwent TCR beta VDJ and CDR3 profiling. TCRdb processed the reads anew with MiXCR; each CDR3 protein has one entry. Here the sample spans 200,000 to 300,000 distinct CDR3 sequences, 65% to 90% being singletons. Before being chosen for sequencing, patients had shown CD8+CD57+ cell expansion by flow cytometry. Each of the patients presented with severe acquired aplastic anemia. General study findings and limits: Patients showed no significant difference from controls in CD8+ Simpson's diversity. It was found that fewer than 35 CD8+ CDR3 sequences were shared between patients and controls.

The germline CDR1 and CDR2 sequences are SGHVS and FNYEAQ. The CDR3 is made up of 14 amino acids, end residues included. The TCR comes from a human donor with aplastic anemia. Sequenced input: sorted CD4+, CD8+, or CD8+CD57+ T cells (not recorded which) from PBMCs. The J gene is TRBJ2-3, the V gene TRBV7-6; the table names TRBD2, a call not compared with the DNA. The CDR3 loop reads CASSSTAGSEAFFV.